These 19 T cell receptor beta chains were sequenced from one sample in a study of blood T cell repertoires in COVID-19. Method: immunoSEQ multiplex PCR; TCRdb's copy keeps in-frame clones and lacks some. The sample yields more than 300,000 clones, approximately 91% seen once. Sequencing input: peripheral blood. Source of these receptors: a woman in her 70s with COVID-19, enrolled during active disease.

The chain combines TRBV6-5 with TRBJ1-5, with D perhaps matching TRBD1 (6 bases). Germline values: CDR1 MNHEY, CDR2 SVGAGI. V lost 6 bases and J lost 3, with 12 bases in between. This CDR3 is built from 14 residues. CDR3 sequence reads: CASRPTGNNQPQHF. The DNA for the CDR3 is TGTGCCAGCAGACCAACAGGGAACAATCAGCCCCAGCATTTT.

This clone was recorded a few times. The rearrangement uses TRBV30 and TRBJ1-2, with 7 bases matching TRBD1. Germline V lookup: CDR1 GTSNPN, CDR2 SVGIG (reference sequence). The CDR3 is 13 amino acids. Losses at the gene ends were 0 bases for V and 4 bases for J; bases not matched to a gene: 2. In DNA form, the CDR3 reads TGTGCCTGGAGTGTACAGGGGCCCTATGGCTACACCTTC. Residues: CAWSVQGPYGYTF.

V gene TRBV19 combines with J gene TRBJ1-5; TRBD1 aligns across 8 bases. V gave up 6 bases and J gave up 3 bases; unmatched junction bases: 1. CDR1 and CDR2 from the germline V gene are LNHDA and SQIVND (reference sequence). The CDR3 spans 13 residues. CDR3 residues: CASRDRANQPQHF. CDR3 sequence (DNA): TGTGCCAGTAGGGACAGGGCCAATCAGCCCCAGCATTTT.

J is TRBJ1-1 and V is TRBV7-9; perhaps TRBD1 as D (5 bases). Trimming took off 0 bases at V and 1 base at J, with 6 bases between the two ends. The CDR3 is made up of 14 amino acids. CDR1 is SEHNR, CDR2 FQNEAQ, per germline (reference sequence). This CDR3 is CASSLAQGNTEAFF. CDR3 nucleotide sequence: TGTGCCAGCAGCTTAGCCCAGGGGAACACTGAAGCTTTCTTT.

The V gene is TRBV28, the J gene TRBJ2-7; possibly TRBD1 for D (5 bases). Germline lookup yields CDR1 MDHEN and CDR2 SYDVKM. V dropped 5 bases and J dropped 3 bases, with 14 bases sitting between them. CDR3 length equals 14 residues. The CDR3 bases are TGTGCCAGCAGTGCCCTTGCCAGGGACTACGAGCAGTACTTC. This codes for CASSALARDYEQYF.

The J gene is TRBJ2-1, the V gene TRBV11-2; maybe TRBD1 (6 bases). The germline V and J ends were trimmed by 3 bases and 9 bases, with 12 bases remaining between them. The CDR3 sequence is 13 residues long. Germline loops: CDR1 SGHAT, CDR2 FQNNGV. The DNA for the CDR3 is TGTGCCAGCAGCTTTGGGACAAGAGGTGAGCAGTTCTTC. It specifies CASSFGTRGEQFF.

The chain is built from TRBV19 and TRBJ1-4; D ambiguous. V shed 10 bases and J shed 4 bases, with 16 bases lying between them. This CDR3 is 14 amino acids long. Per the germline V gene, CDR1 is LNHDA and CDR2 is SQIVND (reference sequence). CDR3 protein: CATRGGRINEKLFF. Written as DNA, the CDR3 is TGTGCCACCCGCGGCGGCAGAATTAATGAAAAACTGTTTTTT.

The chain uses TRBV27 and TRBJ2-7; TRBD1 aligns across 9 bases. CDR1 and CDR2 (germline): MNHEY, SMNVEV (reference sequence). The junction had 5 bases not matched to a gene; V was cut back by 2 bases and J by 6 bases. The CDR3 extends over 14 amino acids. In nucleotides, the CDR3 is TGTGCCAGCAGTTTAGGGACAGGGTCTCTCGAGCAGTACTTC. It encodes CASSLGTGSLEQYF.

The chain uses TRBV3-1 (or the pseudogene TRBV3-2) and TRBJ1-1; TRBD1 agrees at 11 bases. J lost 4 bases, V lost 4 bases, and 8 bases had no gene match. This CDR3 comprises 16 residues. Per germline, CDR1 LGHDT and CDR2 YNNKEL (reference sequence). In nucleotides, the CDR3 is TGTGCCAGCAGCCCTCAAGGACAGGGGGCGACCACTGAAGCTTTCTTT. Amino acids: CASSPQGQGATTEAFF.

The rearrangement joins TRBV6-1 to TRBJ2-7; D is unresolved. CDR3 length: 12 amino acids. The germline gives CDR1 MNHNS, CDR2 SASEGT. V was clipped by 2 bases and J by 7 bases, with 9 bases between them. This chain's CDR3 is CASSEIGWEQYF. CDR3 coding DNA: TGTGCCAGCAGTGAAATCGGTTGGGAGCAGTACTTC.

The genes are TRBV7-3 and TRBJ1-3; no clear D. V was cut by 4 bases and J by 0 bases, with 4 bases left in between. The germline V gene has CDR1 SGHTA and CDR2 FQGTGA. This CDR3 comprises 13 residues. CDR3 coding DNA: TGTGCCAGCAGCTCTTACTCTGGAAACACCATATATTTT. It specifies CASSSYSGNTIYF.

This chain uses TRBV28 with TRBJ1-1, with D possibly TRBD1 on 5 matching bases. The CDR3 runs 15 residues. The V end was cut by 1 base, the J end by 0 bases, with 9 bases between. Per germline, CDR1 MDHEN and CDR2 SYDVKM. CDR3 sequence reads: CASSLSGQMNTEAFF. The CDR3 nucleotides are TGTGCCAGCAGTTTATCTGGACAAATGAACACTGAAGCTTTCTTT.

This clone was found a few times. The V and J genes are TRBV29-1 and TRBJ2-5; 7 bases map to TRBD1. CDR1 is SQVTM, CDR2 ANQGSEA, per germline. Germline trimming cut 2 bases from V and 5 bases from J; bases unmatched to any gene: 11. CDR3 length: 15 residues. CDR3 region: CSVELGSGQWETQYF. As DNA, the CDR3 is TGCAGCGTTGAATTGGGGTCGGGACAGTGGGAGACCCAGTACTTC.

This clone was detected a few times. This rearrangement joins TRBV5-8 to TRBJ1-1; TRBD1 matches 7 bases. CDR3 size: 13 residues. Trimming cost V 2 bases and J 4 bases; bases outside gene matches: 2. The V gene's germline CDR1 is SGHTS and CDR2 YDEGEE. CDR3 DNA sequence: TGTGCCAGCAGCTTTAACAGGGGCACTGAAGCTTTCTTT. This codes for CASSFNRGTEAFF.

The genes are TRBV29-1 and TRBJ2-7; TRBD1 aligns across 9 bases. From germline, CDR1 is SQVTM and CDR2 ANQGSEA. CDR3 length equals 13 residues. The V gene end was trimmed by 6 bases and the J gene end by 3 bases; junction bases not matched to a gene: 6. Here the CDR3 reads CSVQAGQGYEQYF. DNA for the CDR3: TGCAGCGTACAAGCGGGACAGGGCTACGAGCAGTACTTC.

DNA for the CDR3: TGTGCCAGCAGCAGACGCGACAGAAATTCTAACTATGGCTACACCTTC. Residues: CASSRRDRNSNYGYTF. The gene calls are TRBV13 and TRBJ1-2, with D possibly matching TRBD1 (5 bases). Germline V gives CDR1 PRHDT, CDR2 FYEKMQ (reference sequence). The CDR3 contains 16 residues. The V gene lost 5 bases and the J gene lost 0 bases, with 16 bases spanning the gap.

V and J are TRBV19 and TRBJ2-3, with 9 bases identical to TRBD2. This CDR3 spans 17 amino acids. The germline gives CDR1 LNHDA, CDR2 SQIVND (reference sequence). The V gene end was trimmed by 2 bases and the J gene end by 2 bases; junction bases not matched to a gene: 8. This CDR3 reads CASSISMAGGSTDTQYF. In nucleotides, the CDR3 is TGTGCCAGTAGTATAAGTATGGCGGGGGGGTCCACAGATACGCAGTATTTT.

This clone was picked up a small number of times. The chain joins TRBV27 to TRBJ2-7; the D gene is possibly TRBD1 (6 bases). The CDR3 length is 16 residues. Deletions cut 5 bases from V and 5 bases from J, with 22 bases between. Germline lookup yields CDR1 MNHEY and CDR2 SMNVEV (reference sequence). CDR3 DNA: TGTGCCAGCAGTGGGGGCGGCAGGACTTCGGTCCACGAGCAGTACTTC. Translated, it gives CASSGGGRTSVHEQYF.

The chain carries TRBV3-1 (or the pseudogene TRBV3-2) and TRBJ1-2; the D gene is possibly TRBD1 (6 bases). With 2 bases removed from V and 0 bases from J, the gap between germline ends came to 13 bases. From germline, CDR1 is LGHDT and CDR2 YNNKEL (reference sequence). The CDR3 is 16 residues long. CDR3 coding DNA: TGTGCCAGCAGCCAACGGGGGGCCGAAACTAACTATGGCTACACCTTC. It is translated as CASSQRGAETNYGYTF.